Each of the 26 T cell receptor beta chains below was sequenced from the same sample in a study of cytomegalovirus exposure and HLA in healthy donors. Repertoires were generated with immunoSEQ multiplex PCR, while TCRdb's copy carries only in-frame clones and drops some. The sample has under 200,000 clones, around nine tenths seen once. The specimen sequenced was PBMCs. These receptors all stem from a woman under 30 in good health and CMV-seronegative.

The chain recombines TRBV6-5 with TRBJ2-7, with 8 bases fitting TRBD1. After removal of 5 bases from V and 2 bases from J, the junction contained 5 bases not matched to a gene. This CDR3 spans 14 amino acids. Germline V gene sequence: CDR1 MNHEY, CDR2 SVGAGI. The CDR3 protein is CASSLGTGTYEQYF. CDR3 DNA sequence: TGTGCCAGCAGTCTCGGGACAGGTACCTACGAGCAGTACTTC.

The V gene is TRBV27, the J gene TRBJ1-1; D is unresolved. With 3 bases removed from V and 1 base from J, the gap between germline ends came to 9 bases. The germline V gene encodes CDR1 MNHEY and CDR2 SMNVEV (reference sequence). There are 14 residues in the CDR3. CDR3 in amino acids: CASSFGRTNTEAFF. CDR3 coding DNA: TGTGCCAGCAGTTTCGGGAGAACGAACACTGAAGCTTTCTTT.

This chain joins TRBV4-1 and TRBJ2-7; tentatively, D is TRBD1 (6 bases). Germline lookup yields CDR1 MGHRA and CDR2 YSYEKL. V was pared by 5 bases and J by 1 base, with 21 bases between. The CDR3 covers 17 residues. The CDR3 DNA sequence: TGCGCCAGCAGCACGGGGTCCCGGACAGTTCCTTCCTACGAGCAGTACTTC. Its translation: CASSTGSRTVPSYEQYF.

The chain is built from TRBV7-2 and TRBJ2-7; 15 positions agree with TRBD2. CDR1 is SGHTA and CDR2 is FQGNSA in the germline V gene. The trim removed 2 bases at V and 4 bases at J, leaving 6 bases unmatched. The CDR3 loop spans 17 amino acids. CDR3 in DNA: TGTGCCAGCAGCTTACATGAGGGACTAGCGGGAGGTTACGAGCAGTACTTC. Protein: CASSLHEGLAGGYEQYF.

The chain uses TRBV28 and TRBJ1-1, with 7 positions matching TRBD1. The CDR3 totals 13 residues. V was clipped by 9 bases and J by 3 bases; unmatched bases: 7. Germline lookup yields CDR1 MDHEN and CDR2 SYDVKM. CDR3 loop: CASWDRRDTEAFF. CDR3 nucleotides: TGTGCCAGTTGGGACAGAAGGGACACTGAAGCTTTCTTT.

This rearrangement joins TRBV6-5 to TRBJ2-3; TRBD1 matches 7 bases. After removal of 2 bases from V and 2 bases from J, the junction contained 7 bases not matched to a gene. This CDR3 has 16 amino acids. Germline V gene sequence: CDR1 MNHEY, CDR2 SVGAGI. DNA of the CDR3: TGTGCCAGCAGTTACGGAAACAGGGGTACCACAGATACGCAGTATTTT. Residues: CASSYGNRGTTDTQYF.

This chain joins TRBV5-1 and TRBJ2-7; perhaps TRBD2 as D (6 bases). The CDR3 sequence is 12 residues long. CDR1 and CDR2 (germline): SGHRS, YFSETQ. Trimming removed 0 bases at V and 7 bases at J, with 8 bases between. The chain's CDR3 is CASSLGGDEQYF. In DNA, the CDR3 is TGCGCCAGCAGCTTGGGCGGGGATGAGCAGTACTTC.

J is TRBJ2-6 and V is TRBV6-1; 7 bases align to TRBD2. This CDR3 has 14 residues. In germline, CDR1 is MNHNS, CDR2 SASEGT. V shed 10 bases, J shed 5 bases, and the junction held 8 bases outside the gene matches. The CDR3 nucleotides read TGTGCCACACGGGAGGACTTTCGGGCCAACGTCCTGACTTTC. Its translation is CATREDFRANVLTF.

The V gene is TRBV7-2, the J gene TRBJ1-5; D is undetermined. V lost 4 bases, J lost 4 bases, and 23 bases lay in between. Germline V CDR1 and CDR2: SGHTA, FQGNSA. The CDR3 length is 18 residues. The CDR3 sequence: CASSSPGDGLWVNQPQHF. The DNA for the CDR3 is TGTGCCAGCAGCTCCCCGGGAGACGGCCTTTGGGTGAATCAGCCCCAGCATTTT.

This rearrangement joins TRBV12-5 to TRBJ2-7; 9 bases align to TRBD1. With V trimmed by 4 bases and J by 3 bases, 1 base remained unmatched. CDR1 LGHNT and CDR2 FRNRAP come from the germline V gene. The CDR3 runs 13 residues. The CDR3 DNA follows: TGTGCTAGTGGTTGGGACAGGGTCTACGAGCAGTACTTC. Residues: CASGWDRVYEQYF. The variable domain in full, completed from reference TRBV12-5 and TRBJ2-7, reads DARVTQTPRHKVTEMGQEVTMRCQPILGHNTVFWYRQTMMQGLELLAYFRNRAPLDDSGMPKDRFSAEMPDATLATLKIQPSEPRDSAVYFCASGWDRVYEQYFGPGTRLTVT.

CDR3 sequence reads: CASSIGRTYNNEQFF. CDR3 bases: TGTGCCAGTAGTATCGGTAGGACTTATAACAATGAGCAGTTCTTC. This chain links TRBV19 with TRBJ2-1; tentatively, D is TRBD2 (5 bases). This CDR3 is built from 15 residues. V lost 3 bases to trimming and J lost 5 bases, with 14 bases between them. Germline CDR1 and CDR2: LNHDA and SQIVND (reference sequence).

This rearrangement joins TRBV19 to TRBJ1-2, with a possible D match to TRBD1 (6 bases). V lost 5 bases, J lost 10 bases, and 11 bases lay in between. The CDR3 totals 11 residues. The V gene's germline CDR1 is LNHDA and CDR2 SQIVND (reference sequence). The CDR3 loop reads CASSFRDTYTF. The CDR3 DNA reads TGTGCCAGTAGTTTCCGGGACACCTACACCTTC.

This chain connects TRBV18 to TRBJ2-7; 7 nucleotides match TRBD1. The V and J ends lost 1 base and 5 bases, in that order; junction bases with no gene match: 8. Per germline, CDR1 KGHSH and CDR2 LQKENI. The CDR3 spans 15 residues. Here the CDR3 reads CASSPLNRGNDEQYF. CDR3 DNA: TGTGCCAGCTCACCACTCAACAGGGGAAACGACGAGCAGTACTTC.

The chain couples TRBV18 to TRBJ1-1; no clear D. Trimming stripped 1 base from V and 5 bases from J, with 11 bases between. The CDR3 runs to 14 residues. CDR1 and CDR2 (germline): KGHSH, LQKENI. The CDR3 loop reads CASSPQRRRTEAFF. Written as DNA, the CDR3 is TGTGCCAGCTCACCACAACGAAGGCGGACTGAAGCTTTCTTT.

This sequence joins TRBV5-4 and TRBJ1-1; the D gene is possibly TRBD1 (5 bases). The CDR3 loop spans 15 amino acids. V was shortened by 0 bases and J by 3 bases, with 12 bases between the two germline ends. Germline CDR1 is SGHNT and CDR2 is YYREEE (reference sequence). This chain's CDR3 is CASSLGQNLDTEAFF. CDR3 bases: TGTGCCAGCAGCTTGGGACAGAACCTTGACACTGAAGCTTTCTTT.

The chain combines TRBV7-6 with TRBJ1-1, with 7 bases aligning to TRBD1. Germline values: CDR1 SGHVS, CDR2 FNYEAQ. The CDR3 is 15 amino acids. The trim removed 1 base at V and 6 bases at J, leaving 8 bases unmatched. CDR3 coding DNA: TGTGCCAGCAGCTTAGTGTCACAGGGGTGGGCTGAAGCTTTCTTT. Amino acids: CASSLVSQGWAEAFF.

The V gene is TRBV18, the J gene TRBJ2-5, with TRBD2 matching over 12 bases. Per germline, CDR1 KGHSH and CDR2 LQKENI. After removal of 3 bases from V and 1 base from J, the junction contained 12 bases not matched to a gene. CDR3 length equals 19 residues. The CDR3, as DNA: TGTGCCAGCTCACCCACGACTAGCGGGAGCGGAGTACCCCAAGAGACCCAGTACTTC. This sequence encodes CASSPTTSGSGVPQETQYF. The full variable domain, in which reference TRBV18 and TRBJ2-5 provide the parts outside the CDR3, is NAGVMQNPRHLVRRRGQEARLRCSPMKGHSHVYWYRQLPEEGLKFMVYLQKENIIDESGMPKERFSAEFPKEGPSILRIQQVVRGDSAAYFCASSPTTSGSGVPQETQYFGPGTRLLVL.

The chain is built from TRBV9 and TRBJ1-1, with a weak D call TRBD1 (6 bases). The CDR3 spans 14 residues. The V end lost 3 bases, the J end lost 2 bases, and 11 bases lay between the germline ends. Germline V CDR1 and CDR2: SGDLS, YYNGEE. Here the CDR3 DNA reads TGTGCCAGCAGCGCCGGGACACTAAACACTGAAGCTTTCTTT. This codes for CASSAGTLNTEAFF.

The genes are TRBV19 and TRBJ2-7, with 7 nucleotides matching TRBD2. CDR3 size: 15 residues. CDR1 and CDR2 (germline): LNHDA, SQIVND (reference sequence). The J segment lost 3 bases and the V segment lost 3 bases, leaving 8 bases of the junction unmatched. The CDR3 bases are TGTGCCAGTAGTATGGCGGGAGAGACTTACTACGAGCAGTACTTC. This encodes CASSMAGETYYEQYF.

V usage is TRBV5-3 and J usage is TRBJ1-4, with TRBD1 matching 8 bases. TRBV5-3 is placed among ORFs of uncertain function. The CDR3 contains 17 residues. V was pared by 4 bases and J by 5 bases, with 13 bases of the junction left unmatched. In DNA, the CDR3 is TGTGCCAGAAGCCATAATCGACAGGGGCTGAGGAATGAAAAACTGTTTTTT. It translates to CARSHNRQGLRNEKLFF.

This chain's CDR3 is CASSLAAGGAVNTEAFF. CDR3 bases: TGCGCCAGCAGCTTGGCGGCAGGGGGCGCGGTGAACACTGAAGCTTTCTTT. The chain uses TRBV5-1 and TRBJ1-1, with 8 bases fitting TRBD1. The CDR3 consists of 17 residues. V gave up 0 bases and J gave up 0 bases; unmatched junction bases: 7. Germline CDR1 is SGHRS and CDR2 is YFSETQ.

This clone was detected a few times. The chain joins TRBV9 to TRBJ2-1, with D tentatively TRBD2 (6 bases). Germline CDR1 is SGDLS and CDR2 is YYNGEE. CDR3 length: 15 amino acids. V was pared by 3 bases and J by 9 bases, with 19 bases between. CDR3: CASSARGLLRGEQFF. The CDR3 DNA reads TGTGCCAGCAGCGCCCGGGGACTCCTAAGGGGTGAGCAGTTCTTC.

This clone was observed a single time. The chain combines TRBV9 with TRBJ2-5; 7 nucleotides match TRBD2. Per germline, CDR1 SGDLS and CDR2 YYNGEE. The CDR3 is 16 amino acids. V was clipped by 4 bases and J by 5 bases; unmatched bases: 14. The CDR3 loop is CASSPQGRGSSETQYF. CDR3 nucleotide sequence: TGTGCCAGCAGCCCCCAGGGACGCGGGAGCAGCGAGACCCAGTACTTC. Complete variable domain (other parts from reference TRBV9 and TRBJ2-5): DSGVTQTPKHLITATGQRVTLRCSPRSGDLSVYWYQQSLDQGLQFLIQYYNGEERAKGNILERFSAQQFPDLHSELNLSSLELGDSALYFCASSPQGRGSSETQYFGPGTRLLVL.

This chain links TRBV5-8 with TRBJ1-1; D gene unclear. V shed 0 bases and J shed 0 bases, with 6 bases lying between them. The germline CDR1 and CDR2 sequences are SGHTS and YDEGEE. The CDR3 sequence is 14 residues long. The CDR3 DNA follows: TGTGCCAGCAGCTTGGCAGGTATGAACACTGAAGCTTTCTTT. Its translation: CASSLAGMNTEAFF.

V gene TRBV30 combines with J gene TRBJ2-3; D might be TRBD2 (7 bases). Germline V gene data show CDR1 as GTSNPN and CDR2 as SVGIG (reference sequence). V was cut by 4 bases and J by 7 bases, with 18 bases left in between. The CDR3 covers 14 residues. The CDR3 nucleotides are TGTGCCTGGAAGCTCGGGCGGGGGCTTAATACGCAGTATTTT. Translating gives CAWKLGRGLNTQYF.

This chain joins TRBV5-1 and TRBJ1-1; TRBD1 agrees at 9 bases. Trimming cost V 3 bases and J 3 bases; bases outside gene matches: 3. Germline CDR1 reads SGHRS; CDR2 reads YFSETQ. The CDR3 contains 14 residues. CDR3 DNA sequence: TGCGCCAGCAGCTGGTGGGACAGGGACACTGAAGCTTTCTTT. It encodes CASSWWDRDTEAFF.